The present TCR beta chain was sequenced within a study of T cells after yellow fever vaccination. UMIs and a universal primer site were added when TCR cDNA was made by 5'RACE template switching. MiXCR was run by TCRdb on the 5' RACE reads, yielding one entry per CDR3 protein. Of 68,000 or so distinct CDR3 sequences in the sample, about 7% were seen once. Study-level points and caveats: Once the booster was given, most primary-vaccination clones reappeared, at 95% to 97% for CD4 and around 90% for CD8. Relatively few clonotypes were ones that appeared in both CD4 and CD8 compartments. FACS-sorted repertoires might harbor abundant contaminating clonotypes from the bulk population.

Ten or more counts support this clonotype. Its matching antigen is unknown. This CDR3 has 19 residues. CDR1 and CDR2 (germline): LNHNV, YYDKDF (reference sequence). Germline trimming cut 5 bases from V and 0 bases from J; bases unmatched to any gene: 16. The receptor was derived from a man aged 25-45 years who received the YFV17D yellow fever vaccine. This chain uses TRBV15 with TRBJ2-5, with TRBD1 identical over 9 bases. This specimen was CD8+ T cells sorted from PBMCs, taken 15 days after the yellow fever booster vaccination. Written as DNA, the CDR3 is TGTGCCACCAGCGGAAAGGTACAGGGGGCCCCTATACACCAAGAGACCCAGTACTTC. Translation gives CATSGKVQGAPIHQETQYF.